This T cell receptor (beta chain) derives from a study of T cell responses to AZD1222 COVID-19 vaccine. Germline V gene sequence: CDR1 ENHRY, CDR2 SYGVKD. The CDR3 length is 12 residues. Between the trimmed V and J ends, which lost 7 bases and 5 bases, there was a span of 11 bases. Regarding the study as a whole: Researchers report vaccine-associated CD4 TCRs spanning spike, with dominance at 160-218 and 743-854. Donors, mostly white British, included more females; clonal diversity was possibly underestimated. Two AZD1222 administrations were followed by greater Spike-specific TCR breadth and depth. Repertoire collection took place solely once the T cell response had peaked.

Note on this clone: Its specificity is not known.

Using immunoSEQ multiplex PCR, the repertoire was profiled, and TCRdb retains in-frame clones only, with some absent. This sample has approximately 200,000 clones, with around 94% found just once. The chain has TRBV10-3 and TRBJ1-1; D perhaps matches TRBD1 (5 bases). The sequencing used peripheral blood, collected 28 days after the second dose of the MenACWY control vaccine. This clonotype was sampled from an adult who received the MenACWY meningococcal vaccine as a control. The chain's CDR3 is CAINQGDTEAFF. The CDR3 coding sequence is TGTGCCATCAACCAGGGCGATACTGAAGCTTTCTTT.